This T cell receptor beta chain was sequenced in a study of T cell responses to AZD1222 COVID-19 vaccine. General observations from the study: With two AZD1222 doses given, Spike-specific TCR breadth and depth both rose. Repertoires were sampled only after the peak T cell response. Epitopes outside B.1.351 and B.1.1.7 mutated regions reportedly drew nearly half of spike TCRs. Only a handful of AZD1222 recipients, several in all, had baseline seropositivity.

A word on this clone: Antigen unknown.

The CDR3 consists of 16 residues. Trimming shortened V by 2 bases and J by 10 bases, and 18 bases separated the two germline ends. Germline V gene data show CDR1 as KGHSH and CDR2 as LQKENI. Libraries were prepared by immunoSEQ multiplex PCR; TCRdb keeps only in-frame clonotypes and omits some of them. The table lists about 150,000 clones, roughly 90% of them singletons. The chain uses TRBV18 and TRBJ1-6, with D maybe TRBD1 (5 bases). Sequenced here: peripheral blood, sampled 28 days after the second AZD1222 dose. The sequence derives from an adult who received the AZD1222 COVID-19 vaccine. The CDR3 region is CASSPDRFRKGSPLHF. DNA for the CDR3: TGTGCCAGCTCACCAGACAGATTCAGGAAAGGATCACCCCTCCACTTT.